The table lists the clone carrying this T cell receptor beta chain with a count of one. This entry comes from a study of neoadjuvant anti-PD-1 for oral cavity cancer. For the study at large: Most patients had three to four biweekly doses of 3 mg/kg nivolumab before resection.

Produced via immunoSEQ multiplex PCR; TCRdb's table is partial and in-frame only. Altogether 7,000 to 9,500 clones are present, under 80% being singletons, with the ten largest covering 2.5% to 3%. Germline CDR1 SGDLS, CDR2 YYNGEE. Trimming took 0 bases from V and 2 from J, leaving 8 bases between them. The CDR3 is made up of 15 amino acids. Time point meaning: after neoadjuvant nivolumab, at surgical resection. PBMCs were not maintained or expanded in culture before analysis. Source: PBMCs, taken after nivolumab (anti-PD-1) treatment. V and J are TRBV9 and TRBJ2-2; no reliable D call. The TCR was taken from a person between 40 and 80 years old with oral cavity squamous cell carcinoma. As DNA, the CDR3 is TGTGCCAGCAGCGTAGTCCCAGGAAACACCGGGGAGCTGTTTTTT. It translates to CASSVVPGNTGELFF.